This T cell receptor beta chain was sequenced in a study of T-cell reconstitution after alpha-beta-depleted transplantation in children. Preparation of the TCRbeta library used unique molecular identifiers. TCRdb redid the calling of the PCR reads with MiXCR, one entry per CDR3 protein. The table lists 500,000 to 650,000 distinct CDR3 sequences, around 13% of them singletons. This clonotype originated in a male patient between 5 and 17 years old who had a stem cell transplant for acute myeloid leukemia, so the T cells may come from the graft donor. The specimen was PBMCs, mostly from graft donor cells, collected 360 days after TCRalphabeta/CD19-depleted stem cell transplant.

The CDR3: CAIRGLSGTQETQYF. The CDR3 nucleotides are TGTGCCATCAGGGGCCTTTCCGGGACACAAGAGACCCAGTACTTC. The chain is built from TRBV10-3 and TRBJ2-5, with D maybe TRBD1 (6 bases). Germline V gene lookup returns CDR1 ENHRY and CDR2 SYGVKD. This CDR3 has 15 amino acids. Deletions cut 6 bases from V and 2 bases from J, with 16 bases between.